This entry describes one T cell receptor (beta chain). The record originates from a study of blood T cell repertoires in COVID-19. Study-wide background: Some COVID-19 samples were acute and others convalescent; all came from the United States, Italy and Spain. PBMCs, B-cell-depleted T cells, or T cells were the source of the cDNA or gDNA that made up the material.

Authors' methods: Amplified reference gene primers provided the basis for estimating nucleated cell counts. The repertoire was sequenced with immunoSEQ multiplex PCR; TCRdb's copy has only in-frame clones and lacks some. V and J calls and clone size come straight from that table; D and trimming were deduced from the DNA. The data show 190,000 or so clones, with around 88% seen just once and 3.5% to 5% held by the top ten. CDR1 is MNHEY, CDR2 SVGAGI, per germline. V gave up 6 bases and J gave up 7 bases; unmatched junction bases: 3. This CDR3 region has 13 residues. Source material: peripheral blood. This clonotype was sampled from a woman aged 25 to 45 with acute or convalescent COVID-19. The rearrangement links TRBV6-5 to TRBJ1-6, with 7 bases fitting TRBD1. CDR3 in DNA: TGTGCCAGCAGCCGGACAGGCAATTCACCCCTCCACTTT. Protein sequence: CASSRTGNSPLHF.